This T cell receptor (beta chain) was retrieved from a study of shared clonotypes between healthy human individuals. Study-wide background: A donor's plate count was three for CD4 naive and three for CD4 memory; CD8 naive had two and CD8 memory one.

The CDR3 extends over 18 amino acids. Germline trimming cut 5 bases from V and 2 bases from J; bases unmatched to any gene: 14. Germline CDR1 reads MNHEY; CDR2 reads SMNVEV (reference sequence). Using immunoSEQ multiplex PCR, the repertoire was profiled, and TCRdb retains in-frame clones only, with some absent. The data contain roughly 2.1 million clones, under 95% of them singletons. The naive CD8 fraction comprised CD45RO-negative cells positively selected for CCR7 and excluded terminally differentiated effector memory CD45RA+ cells. The sequenced material came from naive CD8+ T cells from PBMCs. The rearrangement joins TRBV27 to TRBJ2-1, with 8 bases that match TRBD2. The TCR was taken from a man aged 18 to 30 in good health. Some clones in this sample may be carry-over from other donors' samples. The CDR3 loop reads CASSPVSSAGGAYNEQFF. CDR3 DNA: TGTGCCAGCAGTCCAGTTTCATCGGCGGGAGGTGCCTACAATGAGCAGTTCTTC.